A single sample is the source of the 2 T cell receptor beta chains below, sequenced in a study of blood T cell repertoires in COVID-19. This table comes from immunoSEQ multiplex PCR, and its TCRdb copy is limited to in-frame clones, with some not included. This table has some 45,000 clones, 82% appearing once. The source material was peripheral blood. Receptors originate from a human donor in a cohort sampled during active COVID-19.

This clone was observed once. The rearrangement uses TRBV24-1 and TRBJ1-3, with unresolved D. Trimming shortened V by 2 bases and J by 0 bases, and 10 bases separated the two germline ends. CDR1 is KGHDR, CDR2 SFDVKD, per germline. The CDR3 runs 16 residues. CDR3: CATSDSWAASGNTIYF. The CDR3 DNA reads as TGTGCCACCAGTGATTCTTGGGCTGCCTCTGGAAACACCATATATTTT.

The chain uses TRBV6-2 or TRBV6-3 and TRBJ2-4; a possible D gene is TRBD2 (7 bases). This CDR3 contains 15 residues. Germline CDR1 and CDR2: MNHEY and SVGEGT. V gave up 2 bases and J gave up 1 base, with 9 bases separating them. In DNA form, the CDR3 reads TGTGCCAGCAGTTACGGGGGGGCGGCCAAAAACATTCAGTACTTC. It is translated as CASSYGGAAKNIQYF.